This T cell receptor beta chain was sequenced for a study of shared clonotypes between healthy human individuals. Points from the study as a whole: Naive subsets typically showed greater estimated richness than memory subsets. In several donors, about 5% of naive CD4 clonotypes appeared in common. Generation probability values for non-shared clonotypes were lower than those for clonotypes shared by all four donors.

All of the donors resided in Nashville, Tennessee, and each was a Caucasian adult. Clones were sequenced by immunoSEQ multiplex PCR, and TCRdb holds only the in-frame ones, with some missing. Among roughly 2.5 million clones listed, around 90% were seen once. The CDR3 spans 13 residues. Germline V gene data show CDR1 as MDHEN and CDR2 as SYDVKM. Trimming took 2 bases from V and 11 from J, leaving 13 bases between them. A note on this clone: Its cognate antigen is unknown.

The clonotype comes from a man aged 18-30 years in good health. The rearrangement uses TRBV28 and TRBJ1-5; D is possibly TRBD1 (5 bases). Sample: naive CD4+ T cells sorted from blood. Subset described: CD45RA+ positively selected. In DNA form, the CDR3 reads TGTGCCAGCAGTTTAGGCCAGGGTTTAACCCAGCATTTT. Translating gives CASSLGQGLTQHF.